This T cell receptor beta chain derives from a study of blood T cell repertoires in COVID-19. Per germline, CDR1 MDHEN and CDR2 SYDVKM. The CDR3 is 14 residues long. Trimming cost V 6 bases and J 0 bases, with 9 bases left between them. Data came from immunoSEQ multiplex PCR; TCRdb stores just in-frame clones and leaves some out. This table holds under 300,000 clones, approximately 88% found once. A remark on this clone: At the DNA level, this CDR3 is encoded by other sequences in the same sample as well.

The clonotype originates from a human donor with COVID-19, enrolled during active disease. The donor label of this sample is uncertain. The V and J genes are TRBV28 and TRBJ1-5, with D possibly TRBD1 on 5 matching bases. The material sequenced was peripheral blood. The DNA of the CDR3 is TGTGCCAGCAGCCGCCAGGGTAGCAATCAGCCCCAGCATTTT. Translation: CASSRQGSNQPQHF.